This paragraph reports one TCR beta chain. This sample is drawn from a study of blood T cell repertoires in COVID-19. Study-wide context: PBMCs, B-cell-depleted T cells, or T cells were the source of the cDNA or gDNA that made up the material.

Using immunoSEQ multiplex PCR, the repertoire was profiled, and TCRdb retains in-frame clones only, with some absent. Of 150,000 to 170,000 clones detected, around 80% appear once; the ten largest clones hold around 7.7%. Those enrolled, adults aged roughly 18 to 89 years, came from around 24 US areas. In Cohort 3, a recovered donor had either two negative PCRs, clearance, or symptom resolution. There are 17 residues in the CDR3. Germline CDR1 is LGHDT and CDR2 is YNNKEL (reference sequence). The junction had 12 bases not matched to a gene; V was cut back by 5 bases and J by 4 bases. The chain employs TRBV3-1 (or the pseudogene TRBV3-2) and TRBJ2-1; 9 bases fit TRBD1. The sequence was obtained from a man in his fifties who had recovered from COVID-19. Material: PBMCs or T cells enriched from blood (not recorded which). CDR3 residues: CASSTLTGGLRYNEQFF. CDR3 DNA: TGTGCCAGCAGCACCCTGACAGGGGGGCTTCGGTACAATGAGCAGTTCTTC.